In its sample, the clone carrying this T cell receptor beta chain was seen a few times. Its specificity is unknown. V gave up 3 bases and J gave up 4 bases; unmatched junction bases: 12. This CDR3 is built from 16 residues. CDR1 and CDR2 from the germline V gene are DFQATT and SNEGSKA (reference sequence). This record belongs to a study of identical twins. Whole-study findings and limits: The study drew conclusions from cross-sectional statistical analysis, not from following the same donors.

TCRdb re-derived calls from the 5' RACE reads in MiXCR, one entry per CDR3 protein. The repertoire holds some 900,000 distinct CDR3 sequences, with about 12% as singletons. The sample was also linked to a second study, of yellow fever vaccine responses in identical twins.

Sequencing was done on a sample of PBMCs. This sequence was found in a woman aged 18-35 years in good health. The chain employs TRBV20-1 and TRBJ2-1; TRBD2 aligns across 7 bases. The CDR3: CSARGGVGSGYNEQFF. In DNA form, the CDR3 reads TGCAGTGCTAGGGGGGGGGTGGGTAGCGGTTACAATGAGCAGTTCTTC.